These T cell receptor beta chains were read from a single sample in a study of T cell responses to AZD1222 COVID-19 vaccine. Only in-frame clones appear in the TCRdb table, and some are missing; sequencing was by immunoSEQ multiplex PCR. Among 150,000 to 200,000 clones, around nine tenths were seen once, and the ten largest hold around 0.99%. This sample comprised peripheral blood, obtained 28 days after the second AZD1222 dose. Every receptor here comes from an adult who received the AZD1222 COVID-19 vaccine. The CDR3 runs from the conserved cysteine through the conserved F or W. The listing skips clone size in some rows; elsewhere it reads once, few, many or a size class.

V,J,size,CDR3
TRBV6-5,TRBJ1-2,NA,CASSTRDNINGYTF
TRBV5-5,TRBJ2-1,few,CASSLGAGTVGDEQFF
TRBV7-2,TRBJ2-5,NA,CASSLLHTTGYQETQYF
TRBV7-8,TRBJ2-7,NA,CASSLSRGQGSHEQYF
TRBV4-2,TRBJ2-3,NA,CASSQRGADTQYF
TRBV7-8,TRBJ2-1,NA,CASSYRDSVGHEQFF
TRBV11-3,TRBJ2-1,NA,CASSGQGAYNEQFF
TRBV4-3,TRBJ1-1,NA,CASSQELSPTEAFF
TRBV5-1,TRBJ1-2,NA,CASSFYGTQGGEGYGYTF
TRBV7-8,TRBJ2-2,NA,CASSSPGTPTGELFF
TRBV19,TRBJ1-1,NA,CASSIETGLNTEAFF
TRBV10-3,TRBJ2-7,NA,CAISELTGGFFHEQYF
TRBV19,TRBJ1-5,NA,CASRPRQGSNQPQHF
TRBV7-2,TRBJ1-2,NA,CASSLSGTGPRSRGYTF
TRBV6-1,TRBJ2-3,NA,CASSEVQGGITDTQYF
TRBV6-5,TRBJ2-1,NA,CASRGQGSRNEQFF
TRBV6-5,TRBJ1-2,NA,CASSYSKSIGYTF
TRBV5-1,TRBJ2-1,NA,CASSSLPLAGVDNEQFF
TRBV6-5,TRBJ2-3,NA,CASWTLRPTDTQYF
TRBV2,TRBJ2-2,NA,CASSRHSNTGELFF
TRBV5-6,TRBJ2-7,NA,CASSLWGHEQYF
TRBV6-2/TRBV6-3,TRBJ1-4,NA,CASSPMGVSAKLFF
TRBV19,TRBJ1-2,NA,CASRRVPPPYGYTF
TRBV19,TRBJ1-3,once,CASSAHRATGNTIYF
TRBV5-6,TRBJ2-7,NA,CASSLPGTSDGYEQYF
TRBV6-1,TRBJ1-6,NA,CASSSSSLALHF
TRBV2,TRBJ2-3,NA,CASSEALQRGTQYF
TRBV10-3,TRBJ1-6,NA,CAISGTGPPNSPLHF
TRBV5-1,TRBJ1-2,few,CASSQGALDITGYTF
TRBV7-2,TRBJ2-5,NA,CASSLSRQETQYF